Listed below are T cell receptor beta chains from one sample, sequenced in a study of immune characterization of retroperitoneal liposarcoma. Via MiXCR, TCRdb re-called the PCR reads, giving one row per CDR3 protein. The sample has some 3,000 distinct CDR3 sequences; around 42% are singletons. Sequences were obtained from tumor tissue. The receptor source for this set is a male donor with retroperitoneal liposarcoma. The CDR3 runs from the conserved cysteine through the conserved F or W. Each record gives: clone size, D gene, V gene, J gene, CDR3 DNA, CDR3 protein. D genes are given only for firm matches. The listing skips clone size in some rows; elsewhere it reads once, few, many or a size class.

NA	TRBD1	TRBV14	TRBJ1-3	TGTGCCAGCAGCCAGGACAGGGCGGCCCACGTGGCACAGAGCCTATATTTT	CASSQDRAAHVAQSLYF
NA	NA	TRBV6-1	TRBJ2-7	TGTGCCAGCAGTGAAGCGACAGGCGACTCCTACGAGCAGTACTTC	CASSEATGDSYEQYF
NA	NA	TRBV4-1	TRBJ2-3	TGTGCCAGCAGCCCCTTCGCGGGGGCCGGGGGAGATATGCAGTATTTT	CASSPFAGAGGDMQYF
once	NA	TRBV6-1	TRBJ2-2	TGTGCCAGCAGTCCCAGGTTCGCGAACACCGGGGAGCTGTTTTTT	CASSPRFANTGELFF
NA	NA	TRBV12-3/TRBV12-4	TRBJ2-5	TGTGCCAGCACCGGGGCCGGGGAGACCCAGTACTTC	CASTGAGETQYF
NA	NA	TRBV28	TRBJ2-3	TGTGCCAGCAGTCCCCCCGTGCGGAATACGCAGTATTTT	CASSPPVRNTQYF
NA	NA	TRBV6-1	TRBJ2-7	TGTGCCAGCACCAAAGAAAGGGGTCCCTACGAGCAGTACTTC	CASTKERGPYEQYF
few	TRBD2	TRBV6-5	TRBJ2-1	TGTGCCAGCAGTTACCCGGGAGGGGGTAAGTTCTTC	CASSYPGGGKFF
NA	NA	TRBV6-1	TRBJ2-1	TGTGCCAGCAGGACGGGGCCCGCCTACGAGCAGTTCTTC	CASRTGPAYEQFF
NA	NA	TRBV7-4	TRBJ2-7	TGTGCCAGCAGCCTGATCGGAGGGATAGGATCGTCCTACGAGCAGTACTTC	CASSLIGGIGSSYEQYF
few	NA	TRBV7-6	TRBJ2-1	TGTGCCAGCAGCTCGGGGAATGAGCAGTTCTTC	CASSSGNEQFF
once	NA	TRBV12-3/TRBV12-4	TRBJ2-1	TGTGCCAGCAGTTTCGGGGCAGTCGAGCAGTTCTTC	CASSFGAVEQFF
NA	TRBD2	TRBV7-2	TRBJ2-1	TGTGCCAGCAGCTTACCAACTTTCGGGGGGAGGAACAATGAGCAGTTCTTC	CASSLPTFGGRNNEQFF
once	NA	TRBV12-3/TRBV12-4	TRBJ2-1	TGTGCCAGCAGCCCTCCGGACTCAAACATTCAGTTCTTC	CASSPPDSNIQFF
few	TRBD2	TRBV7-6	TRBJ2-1	TGTGCCAGCAGCCCGGGGGGGGTTGACGAGCAGTTCTTC	CASSPGGVDEQFF
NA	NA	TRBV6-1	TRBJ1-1	TGTGCCAGCAGTTTGGAAGTGAACACTGAAGCTTTCTTT	CASSLEVNTEAFF